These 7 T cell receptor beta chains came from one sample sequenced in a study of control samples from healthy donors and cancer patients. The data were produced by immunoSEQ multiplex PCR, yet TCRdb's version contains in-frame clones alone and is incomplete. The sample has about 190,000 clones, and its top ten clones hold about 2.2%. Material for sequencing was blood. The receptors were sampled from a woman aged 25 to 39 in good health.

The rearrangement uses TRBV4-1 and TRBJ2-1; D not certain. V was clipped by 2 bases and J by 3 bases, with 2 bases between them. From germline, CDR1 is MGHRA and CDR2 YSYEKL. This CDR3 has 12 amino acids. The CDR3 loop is CASSQHYNEQFF. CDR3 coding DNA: TGCGCCAGCAGCCAACACTACAATGAGCAGTTCTTC.

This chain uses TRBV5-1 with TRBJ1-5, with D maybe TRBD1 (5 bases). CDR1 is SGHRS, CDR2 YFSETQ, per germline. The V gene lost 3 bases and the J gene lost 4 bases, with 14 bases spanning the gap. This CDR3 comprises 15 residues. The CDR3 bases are TGCGCCAGCAGCTCAGTGGGGGGGATTAATCAGCCCCAGCATTTT. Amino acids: CASSSVGGINQPQHF.

The CDR3 DNA reads as TGTGCCAGCAGTTACCCCGGCGGAGCTGGAAACACCATATATTTT. It encodes CASSYPGGAGNTIYF. The genes are TRBV28 and TRBJ1-3, with D hard to call. The CDR3 consists of 15 residues. Germline loops: CDR1 MDHEN, CDR2 SYDVKM. Trimming left V 4 bases short and J 2 bases short, with 12 bases between.

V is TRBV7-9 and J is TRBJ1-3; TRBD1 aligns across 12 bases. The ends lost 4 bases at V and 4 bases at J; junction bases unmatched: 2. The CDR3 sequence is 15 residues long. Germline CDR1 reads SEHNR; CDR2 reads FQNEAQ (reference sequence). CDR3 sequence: CASSSGQGAGNTIYF. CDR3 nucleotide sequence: TGTGCCAGCAGCTCGGGACAGGGGGCCGGAAACACCATATATTTT.

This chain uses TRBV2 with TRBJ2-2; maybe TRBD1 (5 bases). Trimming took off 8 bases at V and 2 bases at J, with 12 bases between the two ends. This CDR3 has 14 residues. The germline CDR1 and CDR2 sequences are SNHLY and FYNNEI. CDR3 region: CASGRQGNTGELFF. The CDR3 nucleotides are TGTGCCAGCGGACGGCAGGGAAACACCGGGGAGCTGTTTTTT.

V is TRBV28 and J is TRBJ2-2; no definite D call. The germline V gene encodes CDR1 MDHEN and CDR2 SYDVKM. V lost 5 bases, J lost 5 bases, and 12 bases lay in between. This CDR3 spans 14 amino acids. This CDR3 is CASSGLFWTGELFF. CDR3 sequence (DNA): TGTGCCAGCAGTGGCCTGTTTTGGACCGGGGAGCTGTTTTTT.

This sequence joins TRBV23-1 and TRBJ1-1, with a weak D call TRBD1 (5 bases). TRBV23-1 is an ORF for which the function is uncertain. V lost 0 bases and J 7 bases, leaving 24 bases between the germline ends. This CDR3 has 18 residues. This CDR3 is CASSQSFSPRQSQGEAFF. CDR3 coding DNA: TGCGCCAGCAGTCAATCATTCTCTCCTAGACAGTCTCAGGGTGAAGCTTTCTTT.